The 17 T cell receptor beta chains reported below all come from one sample, sequenced in a study of blood T cells in healthy people across ages. Together with a sample-barcoded 5' primer, a J-beta primer mix was included in a second PCR lasting roughly 6 to 12 cycles. TCRdb called the 5' RACE reads again in MiXCR, with one record for every CDR3 protein. This table has around 1,500,000 distinct CDR3 sequences, 28% appearing once. The sample comprised blood. These receptors all stem from a woman aged 25-40 years in good health.

This rearrangement joins TRBV20-1 to TRBJ1-5; 10 positions match TRBD1. Germline CDR1 reads DFQATT; CDR2 reads SNEGSKA (reference sequence). The ends lost 1 base at V and 9 bases at J; junction bases unmatched: 6. The CDR3 is 14 amino acids. CDR3 DNA: TGCAGTGCTAGAGCCGGACAGGGGGGCTCGCCCCAGCATTTT. Residues: CSARAGQGGSPQHF.

The V call is TRBV6-6, the J call TRBJ1-1, with a weak D call TRBD1 (5 bases). Germline CDR1 reads MNHNY; CDR2 reads SVGAGI (reference sequence). The V end was cut by 7 bases, the J end by 0 bases, with 12 bases between. The CDR3 loop spans 14 amino acids. The DNA for the CDR3 is TGTGCCAGCAATGTCGACAGACTGAACACTGAAGCTTTCTTT. This codes for CASNVDRLNTEAFF.

As DNA, the CDR3 is TGCAGTGCTAGTGAAGGCAGGGGGCAGGGGGCCTATGGCTACACCTTC. Its protein is CSASEGRGQGAYGYTF. The V call is TRBV20-1, the J call TRBJ1-2; 8 bases are shared with TRBD1. Germline V CDR1 and CDR2: DFQATT, SNEGSKA (reference sequence). The CDR3 sequence is 16 residues long. V was clipped by 3 bases and J by 4 bases; unmatched bases: 13.

This clonotype was seen ten or more times. The rearrangement links TRBV5-1 to TRBJ2-7, with 8 positions matching TRBD1. The germline V gene encodes CDR1 SGHRS and CDR2 YFSETQ. The CDR3 length is 14 residues. V was clipped by 4 bases and J by 7 bases; unmatched bases: 10. In DNA, the CDR3 is TGCGCCAGCAGCGTGACAGGGGATACCTGGGAGCAGTACTTC. Protein product: CASSVTGDTWEQYF.

The CDR3 is CASSSSAQRDSYEQYF. The CDR3 DNA follows: TGCGCCAGCAGCTCCTCCGCCCAGCGGGACTCCTACGAGCAGTACTTC. The V gene is TRBV5-1, the J gene TRBJ2-7, with TRBD2 matching over 7 bases. CDR3 size: 16 residues. Unmatched junction bases numbered 9, after V lost 3 bases and J lost 0 bases. Germline V gives CDR1 SGHRS, CDR2 YFSETQ.

V and J are TRBV12-3 or TRBV12-4 and TRBJ1-2; D is unresolved. Between the trimmed V and J ends, which lost 6 bases and 7 bases, there was a span of 18 bases. There are 14 residues in the CDR3. In DNA, the CDR3 is TGTGCCAGCAGCCTAAGAAGGACGGAACGTGGCTACACCTTC. Translated: CASSLRRTERGYTF.

This clonotype occurred a few times. The chain links TRBV6-5 to TRBJ2-5; TRBD2 aligns across 15 bases. The V segment lost 0 bases and the J segment 1 base; nucleotides outside the gene matches: 12. The CDR3 has 21 amino acids. Germline loops: CDR1 MNHEY, CDR2 SVGAGI. CDR3 nucleotides: TGTGCCAGCAGTTACTCGAAGAGGGGGACTAGCGGGGGGCGAGGCCAAGAGACCCAGTACTTC. It translates to CASSYSKRGTSGGRGQETQYF.

This clonotype was observed many times. The chain employs TRBV6-5 and TRBJ1-6; D unclear. The CDR3 runs 13 residues. V shed 2 bases and J shed 12 bases, with 11 bases lying between them. Germline loops: CDR1 MNHEY, CDR2 SVGAGI. The DNA for the CDR3 is TGTGCCAGCAGTTACGATAGTGCGGAACCCCTCCACTTT. This gives the protein CASSYDSAEPLHF.

This clonotype was counted many times. The V and J genes are TRBV29-1 and TRBJ2-3, with 8 bases that match TRBD2. V lost 5 bases to trimming and J lost 0 bases; unmatched junction nucleotides: 7. The CDR3 covers 15 residues. Germline loops: CDR1 SQVTM, CDR2 ANQGSEA. The CDR3 coding sequence is TGCAGCGTTCCTGCCACTAGCGGAAGCACAGATACGCAGTATTTT. This translates into CSVPATSGSTDTQYF.

This clonotype was detected only a few times. The J gene is TRBJ2-3, the V gene TRBV28; no definite D call. The V and J ends lost 10 bases and 4 bases respectively, with 15 bases between them. This CDR3 comprises 13 residues. Germline V gene sequence: CDR1 MDHEN, CDR2 SYDVKM. CDR3 sequence reads: CAIRKGTADTQYF. CDR3 nucleotides: TGTGCCATCCGTAAAGGCACGGCAGATACGCAGTATTTT.

This sequence joins TRBV20-1 and TRBJ2-1; 8 nucleotides agree with TRBD2. Germline lookup yields CDR1 DFQATT and CDR2 SNEGSKA (reference sequence). There are 12 residues in the CDR3. The CDR3 loop is CSSAGVRNEQFF. The DNA for the CDR3 is TGCAGCTCAGCGGGAGTCCGTAATGAGCAGTTCTTC.

In this sample, this clonotype turned up many times. Germline and junction disagree at one end, which may indicate a read error. V usage is TRBV5-1 and J usage is TRBJ2-1; D is unresolved. This CDR3 spans 12 amino acids. Germline CDR1 reads SGHRS; CDR2 reads YFSETQ. This CDR3 reads CASSLNYNEQFF. The CDR3 nucleotides are TGTGCCAGCAGCTTAAACTACAATGAGCAGTTCTTC. Looking up the rest from reference TRBV5-1 and TRBJ2-1 gives the full variable domain: KAGVTQTPRYLIKTRGQQVTLSCSPISGHRSVSWYQQTPGQGLQFLFEYFSETQRNKGNFPGRFSGRQFSNSRSEMNVSTLELGDSALYLCASSLNYNEQFFGPGTRLTVL.

This clonotype has a handful of counts. The chain uses TRBV6-6 and TRBJ1-5, with 10 bases identical to TRBD1. CDR1 MNHNY and CDR2 SVGAGI come from the germline V gene (reference sequence). The length of the CDR3 is 17 residues. With 4 bases clipped from V and 2 bases from J, the junction kept 8 bases outside the gene matches. CDR3 protein: CASSSQSGTGGNQPQHF. The DNA for the CDR3 is TGTGCCAGCAGTTCCCAGTCCGGGACAGGGGGCAATCAGCCCCAGCATTTT.

On this clonotype itself: This may stem from a read error, because a much larger clone lies one nucleotide away. The V call is TRBV11-2, the J call TRBJ2-1; TRBD2 is a possible D gene (6 bases). The V end lost 0 bases, the J end lost 6 bases, and 12 bases lay between the germline ends. The CDR3 has 15 residues. Germline CDR1 reads SGHAT; CDR2 reads FQNNGV. In nucleotides, the CDR3 is TGTGCCAGCAGCTTAGATCGCGGGGCATGCAATGAGCAGTTCTTC. Encoded protein: CASSLDRGACNEQFF.

The V call is TRBV20-1, the J call TRBJ2-7, with TRBD2 matching 9 bases. The CDR3 totals 14 residues. V trimming: 6 bases; J trimming: 1 base; junction bases outside the gene matches: 7. Germline CDR1 and CDR2: DFQATT and SNEGSKA (reference sequence). The CDR3 region is CSARPLAGSYEQYF. In nucleotides, the CDR3 is TGCAGTGCACGACCTCTAGCGGGATCCTACGAGCAGTACTTC.

The V call is TRBV7-3, the J call TRBJ2-4; perhaps TRBD2 as D (6 bases). CDR3 length equals 15 residues. The germline V gene has CDR1 SGHTA and CDR2 FQGTGA. Trimming took 5 bases from V and 8 from J, leaving 19 bases between them. The CDR3, as DNA: TGTGCCAGCAGCCCCTCGGGCCGGGACTGGGACATTCAGTACTTC. Translation gives CASSPSGRDWDIQYF. The complete variable domain, with remaining parts taken from reference TRBV7-3 and TRBJ2-4, reads GAGVSQTPSNKVTEKGKYVELRCDPISGHTALYWYRQSLGQGPEFLIYFQGTGAADDSGLPNDRFFAVRPEGSVSTLKIQRTERGDSAVYLCASSPSGRDWDIQYFGAGTRLSVL.

This chain connects TRBV12-3 or TRBV12-4 to TRBJ2-5, with 12 bases matching TRBD1. The J call is uncertain, as TRBJ2-7 better fits the DNA end. CDR3 length: 14 amino acids. CDR3 sequence: CASSPQGQGAEQYF. CDR3 nucleotide sequence: TGTGCCAGCAGTCCTCAGGGACAGGGGGCCGAGCAGTACTTC.